This T cell receptor (beta chain) was observed in a study of T cell repertoires in ileal Crohn's disease. TCRdb's table, derived via immunoSEQ multiplex PCR, lists solely in-frame clones and lacks some. The table shows some 15,000 clones, with around 93% occurring only once. General study points: Active smokers at surgery had more clonal expansions than non-smokers.

CDR1 SGHTA and CDR2 FQGTGA come from the germline V gene. V was pared by 4 bases and J by 3 bases, with 13 bases between. CDR3 length: 15 residues. Worth noting for this clone: Its target is not known.

The sequence was collected from an adult with Crohn's disease. What was sequenced was ileal tissue. The genes are TRBV7-3 and TRBJ2-1, with D perhaps TRBD1 (5 bases). CDR3 in amino acids: CASSSRGNSYNEQFF. CDR3 coding DNA: TGTGCCAGCAGCTCAAGGGGTAATAGCTACAATGAGCAGTTCTTC.